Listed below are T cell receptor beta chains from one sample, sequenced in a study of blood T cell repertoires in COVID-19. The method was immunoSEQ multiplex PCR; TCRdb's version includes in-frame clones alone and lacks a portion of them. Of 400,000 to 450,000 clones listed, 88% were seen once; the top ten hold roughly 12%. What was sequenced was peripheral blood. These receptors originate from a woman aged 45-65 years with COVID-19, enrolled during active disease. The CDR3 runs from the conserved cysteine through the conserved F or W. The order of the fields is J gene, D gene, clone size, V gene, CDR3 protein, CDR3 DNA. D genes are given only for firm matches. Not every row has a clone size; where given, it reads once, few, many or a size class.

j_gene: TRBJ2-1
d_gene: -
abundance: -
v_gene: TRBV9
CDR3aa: CASSGQVGAEQFF
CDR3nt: TGTGCCAGCAGCGGGCAAGTTGGTGCTGAGCAGTTCTTC

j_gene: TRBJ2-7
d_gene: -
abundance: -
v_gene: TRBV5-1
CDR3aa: CASSFERNEQYF
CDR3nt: TGCGCCAGCAGCTTTGAGAGAAACGAGCAGTACTTC

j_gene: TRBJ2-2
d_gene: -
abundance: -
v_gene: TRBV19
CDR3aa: CASSINRDTGELFF
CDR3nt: TGTGCCAGTAGTATCAACAGAGACACCGGGGAGCTGTTTTTT

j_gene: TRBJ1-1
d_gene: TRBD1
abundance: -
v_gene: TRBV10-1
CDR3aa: CASSESSGQAGWNTEAFF
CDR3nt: TGCGCCAGCAGTGAGTCTTCTGGACAGGCTGGGTGGAACACTGAAGCTTTCTTT

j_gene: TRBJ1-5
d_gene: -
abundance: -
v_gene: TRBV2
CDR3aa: CASSVRAPSNQPQHF
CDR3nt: TGTGCCAGCAGTGTGAGGGCCCCTAGCAATCAGCCCCAGCATTTT

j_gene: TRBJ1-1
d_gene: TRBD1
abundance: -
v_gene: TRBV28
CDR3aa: CASSSGGDRTSEAFF
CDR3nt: TGTGCCAGCAGTAGTGGAGGGGACAGGACGTCTGAAGCTTTCTTT

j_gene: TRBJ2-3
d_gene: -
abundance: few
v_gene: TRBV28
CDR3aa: CASSSAGATDTQYF
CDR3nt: TGTGCCAGCAGTTCTGCGGGGGCCACAGATACGCAGTATTTT

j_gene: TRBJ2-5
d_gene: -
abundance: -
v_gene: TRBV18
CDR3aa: CASTPGLQETQYF
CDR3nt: TGTGCCAGCACTCCGGGACTCCAAGAGACCCAGTACTTC

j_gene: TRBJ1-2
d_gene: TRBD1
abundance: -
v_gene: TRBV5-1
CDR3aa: CASSLVGQPNYGYTF
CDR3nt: TGCGCCAGCAGCTTGGTGGGACAGCCTAACTATGGCTACACCTTC

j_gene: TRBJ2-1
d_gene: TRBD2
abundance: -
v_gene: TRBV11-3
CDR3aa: CASSPGTSGISEQFF
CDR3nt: TGTGCCAGCAGCCCGGGAACTAGCGGGATAAGTGAGCAGTTCTTC

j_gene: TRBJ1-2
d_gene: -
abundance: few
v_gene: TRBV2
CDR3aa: CASSPNLGGYGYTF
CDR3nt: TGTGCCAGCAGTCCTAACTTGGGAGGGTATGGCTACACCTTC

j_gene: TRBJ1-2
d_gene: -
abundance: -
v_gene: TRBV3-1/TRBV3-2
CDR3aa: CASSQGTASYGYTF
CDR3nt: TGTGCCAGCAGCCAAGGAACCGCCAGCTATGGCTACACCTTC

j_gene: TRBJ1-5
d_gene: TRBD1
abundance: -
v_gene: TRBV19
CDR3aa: CASTPVGTGKQPQHF
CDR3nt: TGTGCCAGTACTCCCGTCGGGACAGGGAAACAGCCCCAGCATTTT

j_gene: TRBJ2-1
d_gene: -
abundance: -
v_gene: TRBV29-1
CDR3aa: CSVEGDTPYNEQFF
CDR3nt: TGCAGCGTTGAGGGGGACACCCCTTACAATGAGCAGTTCTTC

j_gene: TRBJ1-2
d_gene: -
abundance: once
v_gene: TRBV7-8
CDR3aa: CASSQKARNYGYTF
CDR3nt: TGTGCCAGCAGCCAGAAGGCCAGGAACTATGGCTACACCTTC

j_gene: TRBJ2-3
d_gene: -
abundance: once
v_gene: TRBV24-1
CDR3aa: CATSDLAGACHTQYF
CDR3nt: TGTGCCACCAGTGATTTGGCGGGGGCCTGCCATACGCAGTATTTT

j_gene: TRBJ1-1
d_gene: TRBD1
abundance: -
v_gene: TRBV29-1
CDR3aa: CSPFGRTGENTEAFF
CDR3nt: TGCAGCCCCTTTGGGAGGACAGGCGAGAACACTGAAGCTTTCTTT

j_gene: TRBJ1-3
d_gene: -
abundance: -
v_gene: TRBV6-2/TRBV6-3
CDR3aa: CASSYADGTLAGNTIYF
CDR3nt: TGTGCCAGCAGTTACGCCGATGGGACACTGGCTGGAAACACCATATATTTT

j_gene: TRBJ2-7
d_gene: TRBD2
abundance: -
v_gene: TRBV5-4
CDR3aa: CASSVSSGRAYEQYF
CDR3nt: TGTGCCAGCAGCGTTTCTAGCGGGCGGGCGTACGAGCAGTACTTC

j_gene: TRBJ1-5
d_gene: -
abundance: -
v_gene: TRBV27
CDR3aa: CASSLYQNQPQHF
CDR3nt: TGTGCCAGCAGTTTGTACCAGAATCAGCCCCAGCATTTT

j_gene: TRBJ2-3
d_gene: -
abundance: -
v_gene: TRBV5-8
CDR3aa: CASSRGTSGGTDTQYF
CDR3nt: TGTGCCAGCAGCCGCGGGACATCAGGGGGAACAGATACGCAGTATTTT

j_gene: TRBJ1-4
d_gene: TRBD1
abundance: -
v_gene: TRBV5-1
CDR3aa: CASSLRQGSEKLFF
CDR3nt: TGCGCCAGCAGCTTGCGACAGGGGAGCGAAAAACTGTTTTTT

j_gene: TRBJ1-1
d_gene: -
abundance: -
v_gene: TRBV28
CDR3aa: CASSSTRGGWMNTEAFF
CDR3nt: TGTGCCAGCAGTTCGACCCGCGGGGGGTGGATGAACACTGAAGCTTTCTTT

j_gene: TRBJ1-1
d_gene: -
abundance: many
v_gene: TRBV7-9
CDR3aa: CASSLGAALNTEAFF
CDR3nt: TGTGCCAGCAGCTTAGGGGCAGCCTTGAACACTGAAGCTTTCTTT

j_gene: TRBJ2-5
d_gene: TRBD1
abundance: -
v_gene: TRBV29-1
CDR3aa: CSAAYYRGQETQYF
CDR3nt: TGCAGCGCGGCTTACTACAGGGGCCAAGAGACCCAGTACTTC

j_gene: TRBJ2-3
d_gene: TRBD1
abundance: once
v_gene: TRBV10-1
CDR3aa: CASSESTTGASDTQYF
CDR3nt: TGCGCCAGCAGTGAGTCGACGACAGGGGCATCAGATACGCAGTATTTT

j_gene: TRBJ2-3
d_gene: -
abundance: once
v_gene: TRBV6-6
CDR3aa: CAGASSTDTQYF
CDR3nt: TGTGCCGGGGCCAGTAGCACAGATACGCAGTATTTT

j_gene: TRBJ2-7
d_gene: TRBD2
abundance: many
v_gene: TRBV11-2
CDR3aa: CASSPPSGGYEQYF
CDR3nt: TGTGCCAGCAGCCCCCCTAGCGGGGGCTACGAGCAGTACTTC

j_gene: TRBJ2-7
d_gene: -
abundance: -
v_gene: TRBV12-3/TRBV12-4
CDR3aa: CASSLTTGEQYF
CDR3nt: TGTGCCAGCAGCTTAACCACGGGGGAGCAGTACTTC

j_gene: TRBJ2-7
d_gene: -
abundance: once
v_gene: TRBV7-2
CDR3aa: CASSLRRGYEQYF
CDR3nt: TGTGCCAGCAGCTTACGCAGGGGCTACGAGCAGTACTTC

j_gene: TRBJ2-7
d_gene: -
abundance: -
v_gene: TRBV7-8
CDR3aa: CASSLLYDEQYF
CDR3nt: TGTGCCAGCAGCTTATTGTATGACGAGCAGTACTTC

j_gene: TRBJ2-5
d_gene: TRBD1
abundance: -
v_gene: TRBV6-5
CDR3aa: CASDPDRVGETQYF
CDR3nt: TGTGCCAGCGATCCGGACAGGGTGGGGGAGACCCAGTACTTC

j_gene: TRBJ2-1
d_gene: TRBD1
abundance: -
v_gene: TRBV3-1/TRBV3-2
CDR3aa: CASSQRTGYNEQFF
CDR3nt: TGTGCCAGCAGCCAGAGGACAGGCTACAATGAGCAGTTCTTC

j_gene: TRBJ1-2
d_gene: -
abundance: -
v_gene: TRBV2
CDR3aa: CASSASTDSSYTF
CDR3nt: TGTGCCAGCAGTGCTAGCACAGATTCTAGCTACACCTTC

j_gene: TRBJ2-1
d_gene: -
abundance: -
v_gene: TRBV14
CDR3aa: CASSQRDNEQFF
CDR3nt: TGTGCCAGCAGCCAACGAGACAATGAGCAGTTCTTC

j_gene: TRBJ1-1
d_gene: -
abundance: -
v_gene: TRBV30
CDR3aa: CAWREGKPSEAFF
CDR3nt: TGTGCCTGGAGGGAGGGAAAGCCCTCTGAAGCTTTCTTT

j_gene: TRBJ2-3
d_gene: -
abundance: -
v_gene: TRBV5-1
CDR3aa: CASSPQETRGDTQYF
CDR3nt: TGCGCCAGCAGCCCACAGGAGACCAGGGGAGATACGCAGTATTTT

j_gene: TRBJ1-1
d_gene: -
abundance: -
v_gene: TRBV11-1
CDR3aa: CASSEQGNTEAFF
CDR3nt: TGTGCCAGCAGCGAGCAGGGAAACACTGAAGCTTTCTTT

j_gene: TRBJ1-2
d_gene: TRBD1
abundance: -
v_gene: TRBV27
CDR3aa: CASRRTGVRYGYTF
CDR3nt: TGTGCCAGCAGAAGGACAGGGGTTCGCTATGGCTACACCTTC

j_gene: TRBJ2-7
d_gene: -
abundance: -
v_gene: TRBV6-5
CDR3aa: CASSYQGIHEQYF
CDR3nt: TGTGCCAGCAGTTACCAGGGAATCCACGAGCAGTACTTC

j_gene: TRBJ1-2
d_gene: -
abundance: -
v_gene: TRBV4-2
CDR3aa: CASSQVGQEGSYGYTF
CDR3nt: TGTGCCAGCAGCCAAGTAGGGCAGGAAGGGAGCTATGGCTACACCTTC

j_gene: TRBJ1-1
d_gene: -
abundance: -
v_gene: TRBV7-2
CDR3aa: CASSWEGFITEAFF
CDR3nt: TGTGCCAGCAGCTGGGAGGGGTTCATCACTGAAGCTTTCTTT

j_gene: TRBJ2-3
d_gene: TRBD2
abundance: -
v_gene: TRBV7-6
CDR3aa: CASSPRRGLAGITDTQYF
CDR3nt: TGTGCCAGCAGCCCTCGAAGGGGGCTAGCGGGGATCACAGATACGCAGTATTTT

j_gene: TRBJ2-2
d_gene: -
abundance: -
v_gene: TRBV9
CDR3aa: CASSSGVTGELFF
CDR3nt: TGTGCCAGCAGCTCAGGGGTCACCGGGGAGCTGTTTTTT

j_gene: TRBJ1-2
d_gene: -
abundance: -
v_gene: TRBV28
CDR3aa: CASSYTDRLWGYTF
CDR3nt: TGTGCCAGCAGTTACACGGACAGACTTTGGGGCTACACCTTC

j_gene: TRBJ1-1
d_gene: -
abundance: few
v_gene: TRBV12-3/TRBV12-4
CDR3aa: CASSRGNEAFF
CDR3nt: TGTGCCAGCAGTAGAGGAAATGAAGCTTTCTTT

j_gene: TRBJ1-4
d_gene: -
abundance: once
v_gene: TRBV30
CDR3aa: CAWGLTNEKLFF
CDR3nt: TGTGCCTGGGGACTTACTAATGAAAAACTGTTTTTT

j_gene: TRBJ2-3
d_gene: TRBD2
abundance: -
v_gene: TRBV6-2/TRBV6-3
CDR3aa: CASSFGGGNTDTQYF
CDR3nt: TGTGCCAGCAGTTTTGGGGGGGGGAACACAGATACGCAGTATTTT

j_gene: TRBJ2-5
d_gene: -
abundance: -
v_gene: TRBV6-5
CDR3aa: CASSYWGGGGETQYF
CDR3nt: TGTGCCAGCAGTTATTGGGGGGGCGGTGGGGAGACCCAGTACTTC

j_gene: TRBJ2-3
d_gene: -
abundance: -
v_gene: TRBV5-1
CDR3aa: CASSLWGGGTDTQYF
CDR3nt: TGCGCCAGCAGCTTGTGGGGGGGCGGGACAGATACGCAGTATTTT

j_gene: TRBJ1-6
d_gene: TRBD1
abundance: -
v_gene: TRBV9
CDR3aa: CASCSTGTANSPLHF
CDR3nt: TGTGCCAGTTGTAGTACCGGGACAGCTAATTCACCCCTCCACTTT

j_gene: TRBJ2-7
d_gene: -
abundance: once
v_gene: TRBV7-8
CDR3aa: CASSFDRWQSEQYF
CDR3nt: TGTGCCAGCAGCTTTGACAGGTGGCAGTCCGAGCAGTACTTC

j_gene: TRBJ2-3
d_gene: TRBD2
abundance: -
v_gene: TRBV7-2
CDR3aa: CASKTSGGRIPTDTQYF
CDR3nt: TGTGCCAGCAAGACTAGCGGGGGCCGGATACCTACAGATACGCAGTATTTT